There are many counts of the clone carrying this T cell receptor (beta chain). The data are from a study of identical twins. TCRdb redid the calling of the 5' RACE reads with MiXCR, one entry per CDR3 protein. This sample has hundreds of thousands of distinct CDR3 sequences, with about 8.1% found just once. The CDR3 is 13 residues long. With 4 bases removed from V and 0 bases from J, the gap between germline ends came to 5 bases. Germline values: CDR1 SGHRS, CDR2 YFSETQ. This sample was also put to use in a study of yellow fever vaccine responses in identical twins.

The chain carries TRBV5-1 and TRBJ1-5; D remains ambiguous. The TCR was taken from a young woman in good health. Material for sequencing was memory (CD45RO+) T cells sorted from blood. The CDR3 here is CASSENSNQPQHF. CDR3 nucleotides: TGCGCCAGCAGCGAAAATAGCAATCAGCCCCAGCATTTT.